This entry features one TCR beta chain sequence. The antigen is unknown. From the RT-PCR reads, TCRdb called clonotypes with MiXCR, one entry per CDR3 protein. The profile shows around 750,000 distinct CDR3 sequences, less than 25% of them singletons. This specimen belongs to a study of response to subunit inactivated influenza vaccine. Study-level findings and limits: Authors suggested each seasonal influenza vaccination recruits few new T cells.

The CDR3 length is 14 residues. Germline values: CDR1 SGHRS, CDR2 YFSETQ. After removal of 3 bases from V and 9 bases from J, the junction contained 4 bases not matched to a gene. The source material was PBMCs from blood, sampled 5 days after vaccination. V and J are TRBV5-1 and TRBJ1-6, with 9 nucleotides matching TRBD1. This clonotype originated in a man aged 50-60 years who received an inactivated influenza vaccine. This CDR3 is CASSSGQGGSPLHF. The CDR3, as DNA: TGCGCCAGCAGCTCGGGACAGGGAGGTTCACCCCTCCACTTT.